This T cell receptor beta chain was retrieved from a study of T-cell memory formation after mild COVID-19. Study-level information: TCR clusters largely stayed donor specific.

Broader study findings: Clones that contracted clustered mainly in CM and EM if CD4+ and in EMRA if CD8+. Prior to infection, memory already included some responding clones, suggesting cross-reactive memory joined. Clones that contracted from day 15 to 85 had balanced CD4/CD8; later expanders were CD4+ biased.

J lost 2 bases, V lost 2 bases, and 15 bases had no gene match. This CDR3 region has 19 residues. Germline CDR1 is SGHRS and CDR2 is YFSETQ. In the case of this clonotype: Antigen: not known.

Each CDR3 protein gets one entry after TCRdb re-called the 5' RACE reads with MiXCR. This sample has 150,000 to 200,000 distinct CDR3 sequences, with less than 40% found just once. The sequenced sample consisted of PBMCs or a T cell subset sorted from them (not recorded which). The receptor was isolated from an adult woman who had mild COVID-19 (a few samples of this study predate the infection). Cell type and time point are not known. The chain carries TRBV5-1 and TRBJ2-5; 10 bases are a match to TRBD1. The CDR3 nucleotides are TGCGCCAGCAGCTTCCACCCGACCGGACAGGGGGGCCCGCAAGAGACCCAGTACTTC. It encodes CASSFHPTGQGGPQETQYF.